This TCR beta chain appears in the sequencing data of a study of cytomegalovirus exposure and HLA in healthy donors. Whole-study findings and limits: Available immune exposure information covered CMV serostatus only.

The PCR had 60 Vbeta and 13 Jbeta primers. Sequenced by immunoSEQ multiplex PCR; TCRdb stores in-frame clones only, minus some. The sample lists about 260,000 clones, 70% to 90% occurring once. CDR1 and CDR2 (germline): SGHTA, FQGNSA. This CDR3 comprises 15 residues. Trimming at V came to 5 bases and at J to 7 bases, leaving 7 bases not matched to a gene. This clone turned up a few times. Its antigen is currently unknown. Input material: PBMCs. The receptor was derived from a woman in her forties in good health and CMV-seropositive. This chain links TRBV7-2 with TRBJ2-5; TRBD2 agrees at 13 bases. The CDR3 DNA is TGTGCCAGCAGCCCAGGGACTAGCGGGATAGGGACCCAGTACTTC. This encodes CASSPGTSGIGTQYF.